This T cell receptor beta chain was sequenced during a study of response to subunit inactivated influenza vaccine. General observations from the study: It was the authors' suggestion that each seasonal influenza vaccination recruits few new T cells.

A few counts support this clonotype. Its antigen is currently unknown. A junction end diverges from the germline sequence, so it may reflect a read error. TCRdb re-derived calls from the RT-PCR reads in MiXCR, one entry per CDR3 protein. The repertoire holds hundreds of thousands of distinct CDR3 sequences, with 15% to 18% as singletons. The CDR3 has 9 residues. CDR1 is SGHTS and CDR2 is YDEGEE in the germline V gene. This sequence joins TRBV5-8 and TRBJ2-7, with D perhaps matching TRBD1 (6 bases). Sequenced here: PBMCs from blood, sampled 11 to 12 days after vaccination. The receptor comes from a man over 45 who received an inactivated influenza vaccine. The CDR3, as DNA: TGTGCCAGCAGATTCGGACAGTGCTTC. Protein sequence: CASRFGQCF.